The 14 T cell receptor beta chains listed next were all sequenced from one sample in a study of T cells in localized non-small cell lung cancer. Here immunoSEQ multiplex PCR was the method, and the copy in TCRdb shows in-frame clones only, minus some. The data contain 55,000 to 65,000 clones, about 90% of them singletons. The specimen was peripheral blood, collected before any cancer treatment. These receptor sequences come from a man aged 35 to 69 with stage I squamous cell lung carcinoma.

V and J are TRBV4-1 and TRBJ2-1; D is possibly TRBD2 (5 bases). Trimming left V 0 bases short and J 6 bases short, with 15 bases between. Germline V CDR1 and CDR2: MGHRA, YSYEKL. This CDR3 has 16 amino acids. The CDR3 nucleotides read TGCGCCAGCAGCCAAGAAGTGAGCCTAGCAGGCAATGAGCAGTTCTTC. This sequence encodes CASSQEVSLAGNEQFF.

The rearrangement joins TRBV7-9 to TRBJ1-2; weak D call: TRBD1 (5 bases). The CDR3 is made up of 13 amino acids. Trimming removed 2 bases at V and 7 bases at J, with 11 bases between. CDR1 is SEHNR, CDR2 FQNEAQ, per germline (reference sequence). The CDR3 loop reads CASSLKRDFGYTF. The CDR3 bases are TGTGCCAGCAGCTTAAAAAGGGACTTTGGCTACACCTTC.

The chain carries TRBV6-1 and TRBJ2-5, with D perhaps TRBD2 (6 bases). V dropped 2 bases and J dropped 7 bases, with 14 bases sitting between them. This CDR3 comprises 14 residues. Germline V gene sequence: CDR1 MNHNS, CDR2 SASEGT. For the CDR3, the DNA is TGTGCCAGCAGTGAACTTGGCGGGATCGGGACCCAGTACTTC. Translating it yields CASSELGGIGTQYF.

Only one count was recorded for this clone. CDR3 sequence: CASSPQVREEQFF. Written as DNA, the CDR3 is TGTGCCAGCAGCCCTCAAGTTCGAGAAGAGCAGTTCTTC. This chain uses TRBV7-2 with TRBJ2-1; D remains unclear. V was pared by 5 bases and J by 10 bases, with 15 bases between. The germline CDR1 and CDR2 sequences are SGHTA and FQGNSA. The CDR3 has 13 amino acids.

The chain employs TRBV5-1 and TRBJ2-7; 7 nucleotides align to TRBD1. In germline, CDR1 is SGHRS, CDR2 YFSETQ. Trimming took 3 bases from V and 0 from J; bases not matched to a gene: 15. The CDR3 runs to 18 residues. CDR3 protein: CASSWVGPGQPLSYEQYF. CDR3 DNA: TGCGCCAGCAGCTGGGTGGGCCCGGGACAGCCCCTCTCCTACGAGCAGTACTTC.

The CDR3 region is CASSAPLAREQYF. In DNA, the CDR3 is TGTGCCAGCAGCGCGCCACTAGCGCGGGAGCAGTACTTC. V gene TRBV28 combines with J gene TRBJ2-7, with 7 nucleotides matching TRBD2. This CDR3 region has 13 residues. Germline V CDR1 and CDR2: MDHEN, SYDVKM. Trimming took 6 bases from V and 7 from J; bases not matched to a gene: 9.

The chain carries TRBV18 and TRBJ2-1; D is perhaps TRBD2 (5 bases). Germline-derived CDR1 and CDR2 are KGHSH and LQKENI. V lost 5 bases and J 1 base, leaving 12 bases between the germline ends. The CDR3 has 15 amino acids. CDR3 in DNA: TGTGCCAGCTCAATTAGCGTCAGGTCCTACAATGAGCAGTTCTTC. This translates into CASSISVRSYNEQFF.

The chain links TRBV6-5 to TRBJ1-5; 9 positions agree with TRBD1. Looked up from germline, CDR1 is MNHEY and CDR2 is SVGAGI. V was clipped by 6 bases and J by 5 bases; unmatched bases: 5. The CDR3 spans 14 residues. The CDR3, as DNA: TGTGCCAGCAGCCCGGACAGGGGTTATCAGCCCCAGCATTTT. It is translated as CASSPDRGYQPQHF.

This sequence joins TRBV6-5 and TRBJ1-5, with a tentative D call TRBD1 (5 bases). The CDR3 consists of 13 residues. V shed 6 bases and J shed 3 bases, with 9 bases lying between them. Germline CDR1 is MNHEY and CDR2 is SVGAGI. The CDR3 DNA sequence: TGTGCCAGCAGCCGGGGCGTCAATCAGCCCCAGCATTTT. This translates into CASSRGVNQPQHF.

The rearrangement joins TRBV27 to TRBJ2-1; 9 nucleotides agree with TRBD2. V shed 3 bases and J 2 bases; nucleotides not matched to a gene: 5. The CDR3 extends over 16 amino acids. Germline V gene lookup returns CDR1 MNHEY and CDR2 SMNVEV (reference sequence). CDR3 in amino acids: CASSFSAGGAYNEQFF. For the CDR3, the DNA is TGTGCCAGCAGTTTCTCAGCGGGAGGTGCCTACAATGAGCAGTTCTTC.

In its sample, this clone was seen a few times. The rearrangement joins TRBV28 to TRBJ2-2; the match to TRBD2 covers 13 bases. Germline CDR1 MDHEN, CDR2 SYDVKM. The V segment lost 3 bases and the J segment 9 bases; nucleotides outside the gene matches: 4. The CDR3 is made up of 15 amino acids. CDR3: CASSLTSGRRWELFF. CDR3 sequence (DNA): TGTGCCAGCAGTTTGACTAGCGGGAGGAGGTGGGAGCTGTTTTTT.

The CDR3 coding sequence is TGCGCCAGCAGTGACCCCCAGGACACTGAAGCTTTCTTT. Translating it yields CASSDPQDTEAFF. The V gene is TRBV10-1, the J gene TRBJ1-1; D ambiguous. The CDR3 is made up of 13 amino acids. The germline V and J ends were trimmed by 3 bases and 3 bases, with 8 bases remaining between them. CDR1 and CDR2 (germline): WNHNN, SYGVQD (reference sequence).

V usage is TRBV7-9 and J usage is TRBJ2-6; possibly TRBD2 for D (5 bases). V lost 5 bases and J lost 0, with 11 bases in between. Germline CDR1 reads SEHNR; CDR2 reads FQNEAQ (reference sequence). This CDR3 has 16 amino acids. CDR3: CASSPRTLSGANVLTF. As DNA, the CDR3 is TGTGCCAGCAGCCCCCGGACTCTCTCTGGGGCCAACGTCCTGACTTTC.

This chain joins TRBV2 and TRBJ2-6; D perhaps matches TRBD1 (5 bases). In germline, CDR1 is SNHLY, CDR2 FYNNEI. V was shortened by 7 bases and J by 4 bases, with 20 bases between the two germline ends. The CDR3 sequence is 17 residues long. CDR3 region: CASNLAGWGWGANVLTF. The CDR3, as DNA: TGTGCCAGCAATCTCGCAGGGTGGGGATGGGGGGCCAACGTCCTGACTTTC.